The 4 T cell receptor beta chains listed next were all sequenced from one sample in a study of esophageal squamous cell carcinoma under preoperative chemotherapy. One entry per CDR3 protein results from TCRdb running MiXCR on the PCR reads. The table shows tens of thousands of distinct CDR3 sequences, with around 50% occurring only once. Time point of the sample: before preoperative PTX-NDP chemotherapy. Sampling was conducted from a patient given preoperative chemotherapy. The receptors derive from a human donor with esophageal squamous cell carcinoma. The donor label of this sample is uncertain.

The chain links TRBV25-1 to TRBJ2-4; 7 bases fit TRBD2. The CDR3 runs to 16 residues. V was clipped by 8 bases and J by 12 bases; unmatched bases: 22. CDR1 MGHDK and CDR2 SYGVNS come from the germline V gene. CDR3 in DNA: TGTGCCAGCTCACCGGCCCGTGGACTAGACCAAGAGACTCAGTACTTC. This sequence encodes CASSPARGLDQETQYF.

This clonotype was seen at least ten times. The chain carries TRBV7-9 and TRBJ2-5; tentatively, D is TRBD1 or TRBD2 (5 bases each). With the DNA end fitting TRBJ2-7 better, the J assignment may be wrong. Germline values: CDR1 SEHNR, CDR2 FQNEAQ (reference sequence). The CDR3 is 13 amino acids. The CDR3 region has the DNA TGTGCCAGCAGCTTAGGGCAGGGAGACGAGCAGTACTTC. Its protein is CASSLGQGDEQYF.

V usage is TRBV4-2 and J usage is TRBJ2-1, with unresolved D. Near its end, the DNA agrees better with TRBJ2-7, so the J call may be wrong. The CDR3 is made up of 14 amino acids. Germline V gives CDR1 LGHNA, CDR2 YNFKEQ. The CDR3 protein is CASSQDGRTYEQYF. In DNA form, the CDR3 reads TGTGCCAGCAGCCAAGATGGTAGAACCTACGAGCAGTACTTC.

This clonotype was counted at least ten times. The germline gene is not matched at one end of the junction; a read error may be the cause. This chain connects TRBV7-7 to TRBJ2-1, with 8 nucleotides matching TRBD2. This CDR3 has 15 residues. The germline V gene encodes CDR1 SSHAT and CDR2 FNYEAQ (reference sequence). As DNA, the CDR3 is TGTGCTAGCAGCTCGGGACTAGGGGTAAGGGATGAGCAGTTCTTC. Translated, it gives CASSSGLGVRDEQFF.